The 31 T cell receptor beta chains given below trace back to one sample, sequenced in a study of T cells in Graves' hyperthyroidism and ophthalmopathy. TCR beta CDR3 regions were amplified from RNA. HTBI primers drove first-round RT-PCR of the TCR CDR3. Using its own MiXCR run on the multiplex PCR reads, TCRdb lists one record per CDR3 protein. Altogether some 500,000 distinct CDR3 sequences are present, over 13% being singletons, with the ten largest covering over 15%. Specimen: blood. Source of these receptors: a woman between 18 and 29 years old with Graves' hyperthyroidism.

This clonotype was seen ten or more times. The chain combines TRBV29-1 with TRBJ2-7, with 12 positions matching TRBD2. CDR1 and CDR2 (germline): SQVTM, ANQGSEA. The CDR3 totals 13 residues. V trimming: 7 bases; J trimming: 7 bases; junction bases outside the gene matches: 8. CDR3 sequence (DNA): TGCAGCGCCCGACTAGCGGGAGAGGGTGAGCAGTACTTC. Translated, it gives CSARLAGEGEQYF.

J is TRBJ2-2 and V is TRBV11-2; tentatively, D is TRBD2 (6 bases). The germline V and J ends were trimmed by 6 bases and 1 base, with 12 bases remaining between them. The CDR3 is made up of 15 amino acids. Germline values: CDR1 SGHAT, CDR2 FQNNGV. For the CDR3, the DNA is TGTGCCAGCAGTGGGGGGATGGGGAACACCGGGGAGCTGTTTTTT. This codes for CASSGGMGNTGELFF.

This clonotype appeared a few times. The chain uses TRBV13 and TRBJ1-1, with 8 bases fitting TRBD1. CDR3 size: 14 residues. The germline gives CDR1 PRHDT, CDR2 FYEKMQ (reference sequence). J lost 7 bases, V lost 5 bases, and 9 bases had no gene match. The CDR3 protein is CASSLGQGYNEAFF. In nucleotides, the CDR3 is TGTGCCAGCAGCCTCGGACAGGGTTATAATGAAGCTTTCTTT. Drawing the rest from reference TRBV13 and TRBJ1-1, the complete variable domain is AAGVIQSPRHLIKEKRETATLKCYPIPRHDTVYWYQQGPGQDPQFLISFYEKMQSDKGSIPDRFSAQQFSDYHSELNMSSLELGDSALYFCASSLGQGYNEAFFGQGTRLTVV.

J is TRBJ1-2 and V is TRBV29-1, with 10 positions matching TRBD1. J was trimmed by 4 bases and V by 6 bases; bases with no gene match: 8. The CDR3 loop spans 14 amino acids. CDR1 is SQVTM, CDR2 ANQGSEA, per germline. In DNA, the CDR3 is TGCAGCGTCCAGGGACAGGGGTCGGGCTATGGCTACACCTTC. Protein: CSVQGQGSGYGYTF.

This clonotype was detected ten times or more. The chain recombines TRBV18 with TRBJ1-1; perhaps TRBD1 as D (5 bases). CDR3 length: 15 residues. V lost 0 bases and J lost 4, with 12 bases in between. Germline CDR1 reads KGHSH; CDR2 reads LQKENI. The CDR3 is CASSPPIGGGTEAFF. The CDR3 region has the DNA TGTGCCAGCTCACCACCGATTGGGGGTGGCACTGAAGCTTTCTTT.

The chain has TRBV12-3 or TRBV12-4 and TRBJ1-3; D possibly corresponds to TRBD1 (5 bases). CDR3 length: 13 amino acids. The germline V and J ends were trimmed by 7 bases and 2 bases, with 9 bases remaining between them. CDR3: CASNRDPGNTIYF. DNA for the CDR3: TGTGCCAGCAATCGGGACCCTGGAAACACCATATATTTT.

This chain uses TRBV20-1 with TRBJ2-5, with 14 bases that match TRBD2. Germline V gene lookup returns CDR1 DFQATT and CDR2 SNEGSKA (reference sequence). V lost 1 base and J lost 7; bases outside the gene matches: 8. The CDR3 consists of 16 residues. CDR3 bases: TGCAGTGCTAGAGGGGAGACTAGCGGGAGGGCCGGGACCCAGTACTTC. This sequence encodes CSARGETSGRAGTQYF.

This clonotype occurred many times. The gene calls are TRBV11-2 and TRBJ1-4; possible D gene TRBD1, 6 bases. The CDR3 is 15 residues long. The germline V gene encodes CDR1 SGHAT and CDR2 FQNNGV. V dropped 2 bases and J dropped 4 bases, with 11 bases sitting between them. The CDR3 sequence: CASSLTDRSNEKLFF. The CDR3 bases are TGTGCCAGCAGCTTAACCGACAGGAGTAATGAAAAACTGTTTTTT.

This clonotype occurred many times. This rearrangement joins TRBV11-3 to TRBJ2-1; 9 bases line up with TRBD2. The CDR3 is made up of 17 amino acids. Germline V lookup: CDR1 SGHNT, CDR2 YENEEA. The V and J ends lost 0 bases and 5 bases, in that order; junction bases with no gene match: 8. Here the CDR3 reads CASSLDSGLAGNNEQFF. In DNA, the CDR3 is TGTGCCAGCAGCTTAGACTCGGGGCTAGCGGGAAACAATGAGCAGTTCTTC.

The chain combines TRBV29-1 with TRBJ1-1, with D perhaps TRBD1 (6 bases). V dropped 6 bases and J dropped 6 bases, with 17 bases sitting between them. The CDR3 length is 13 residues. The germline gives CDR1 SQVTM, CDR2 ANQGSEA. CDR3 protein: CSVRRGSDPEAFF. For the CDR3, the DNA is TGCAGCGTCAGAAGGGGGTCTGACCCTGAAGCTTTCTTT.

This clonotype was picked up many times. CDR3 amino acids: CASSRLGTSGGSHEQYF. For the CDR3, the DNA is TGTGCCAGCAGTCGACTGGGGACTAGCGGAGGCTCTCACGAGCAGTACTTC. The V call is TRBV27, the J call TRBJ2-7; 11 bases map to TRBD2. The CDR3 runs 17 residues. Germline V gene sequence: CDR1 MNHEY, CDR2 SMNVEV (reference sequence). Trimming removed 5 bases from V and 5 bases from J; junction bases left unmatched: 14.

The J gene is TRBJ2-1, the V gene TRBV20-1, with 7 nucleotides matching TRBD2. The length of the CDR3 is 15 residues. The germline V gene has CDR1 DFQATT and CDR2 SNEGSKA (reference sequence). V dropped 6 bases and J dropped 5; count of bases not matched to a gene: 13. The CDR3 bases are TGCAGTGCGCCACTCACTAGCGCAAAAAACAATGAGCAGTTCTTC. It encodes CSAPLTSAKNNEQFF.

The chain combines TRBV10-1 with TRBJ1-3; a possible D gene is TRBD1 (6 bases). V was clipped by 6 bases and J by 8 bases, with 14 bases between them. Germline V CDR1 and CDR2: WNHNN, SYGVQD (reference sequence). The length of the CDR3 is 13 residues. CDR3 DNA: TGCGCCAGCAGGGACAGCTCGTACGACACCATATATTTT. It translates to CASRDSSYDTIYF.

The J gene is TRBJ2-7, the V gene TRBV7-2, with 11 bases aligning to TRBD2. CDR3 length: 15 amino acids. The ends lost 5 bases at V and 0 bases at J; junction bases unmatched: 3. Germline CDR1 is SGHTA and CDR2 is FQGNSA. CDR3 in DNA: TGTGCCAGCAGCCCTAGCGGGGGGAGCTCCTACGAGCAGTACTTC. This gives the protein CASSPSGGSSYEQYF.

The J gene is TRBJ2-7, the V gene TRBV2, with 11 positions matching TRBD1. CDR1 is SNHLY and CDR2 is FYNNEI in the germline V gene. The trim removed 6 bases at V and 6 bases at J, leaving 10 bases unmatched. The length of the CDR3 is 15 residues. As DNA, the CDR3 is TGTGCCAGCAGGCCCGGAGGACAGGGGGCCGGCGAGCAGTACGTC. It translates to CASRPGGQGAGEQYV.

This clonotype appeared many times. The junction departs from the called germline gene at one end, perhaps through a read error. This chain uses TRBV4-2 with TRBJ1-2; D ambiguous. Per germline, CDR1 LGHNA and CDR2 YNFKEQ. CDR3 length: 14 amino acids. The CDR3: CASSQDWGNSGYTF. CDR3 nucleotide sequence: TGTGCCAGCAGCCAAGATTGGGGAAACTCTGGCTACACCTTC.

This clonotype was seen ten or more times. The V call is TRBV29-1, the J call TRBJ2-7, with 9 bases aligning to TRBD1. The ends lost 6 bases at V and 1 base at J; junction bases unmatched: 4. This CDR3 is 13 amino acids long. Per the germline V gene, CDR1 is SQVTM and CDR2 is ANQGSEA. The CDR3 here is CSVRTGDSYEQYF. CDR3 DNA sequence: TGCAGCGTACGGACAGGGGATTCCTACGAGCAGTACTTC.

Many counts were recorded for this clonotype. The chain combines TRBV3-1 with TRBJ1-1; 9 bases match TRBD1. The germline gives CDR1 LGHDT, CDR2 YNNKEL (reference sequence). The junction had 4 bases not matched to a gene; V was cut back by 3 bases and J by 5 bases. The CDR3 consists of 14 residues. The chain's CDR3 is CASSQGQGTTEAFF. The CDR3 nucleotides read TGTGCCAGCAGCCAGGGACAGGGTACGACTGAAGCTTTCTTT.

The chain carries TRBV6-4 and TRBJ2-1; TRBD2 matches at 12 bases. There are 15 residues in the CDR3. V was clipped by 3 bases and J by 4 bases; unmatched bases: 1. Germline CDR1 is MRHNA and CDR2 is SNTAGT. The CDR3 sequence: CASSEGLAGYNEQFF. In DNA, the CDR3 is TGTGCCAGCAGTGAGGGACTAGCGGGTTACAATGAGCAGTTCTTC.

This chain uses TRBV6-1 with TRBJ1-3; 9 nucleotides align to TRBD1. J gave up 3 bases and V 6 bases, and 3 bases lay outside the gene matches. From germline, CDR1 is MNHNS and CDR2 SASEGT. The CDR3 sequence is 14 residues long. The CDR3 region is CASSRTGDGNTIYF. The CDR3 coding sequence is TGTGCCAGCAGCCGGACAGGGGATGGAAACACCATATATTTT.

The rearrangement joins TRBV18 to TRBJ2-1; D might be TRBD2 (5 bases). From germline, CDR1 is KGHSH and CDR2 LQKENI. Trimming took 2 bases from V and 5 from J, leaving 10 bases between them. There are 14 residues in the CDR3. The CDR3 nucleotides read TGTGCCAGCTCACCAGGAGCGGCCCACAATGAGCAGTTCTTC. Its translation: CASSPGAAHNEQFF.

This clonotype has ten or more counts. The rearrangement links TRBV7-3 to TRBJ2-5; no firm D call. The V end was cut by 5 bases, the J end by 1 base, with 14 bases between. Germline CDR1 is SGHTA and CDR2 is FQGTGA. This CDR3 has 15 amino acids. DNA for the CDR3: TGTGCCAGCAGCAAGGGTGGTGGGTCCCAAGAGACCCAGTACTTC. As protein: CASSKGGGSQETQYF.

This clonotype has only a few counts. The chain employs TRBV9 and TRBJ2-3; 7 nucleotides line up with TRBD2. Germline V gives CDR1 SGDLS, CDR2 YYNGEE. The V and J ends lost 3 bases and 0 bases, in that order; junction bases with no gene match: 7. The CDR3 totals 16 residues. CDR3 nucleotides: TGTGCCAGCAGCGGCTTTGGCGGGGGTAGCACAGATACGCAGTATTTT. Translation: CASSGFGGGSTDTQYF.

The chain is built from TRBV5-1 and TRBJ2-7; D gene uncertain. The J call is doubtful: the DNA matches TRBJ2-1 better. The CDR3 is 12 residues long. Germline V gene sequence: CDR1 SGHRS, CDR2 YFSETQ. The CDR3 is CASSLGSYEQFF. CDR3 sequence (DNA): TGCGCCAGCAGCTTGGGCTCCTACGAGCAGTTCTTC.

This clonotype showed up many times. The CDR3 bases are TGCAGTAGTTTAAGGGGTGGAAATGAGCAGTTCTTC. Its translation: CSSLRGGNEQFF. The chain recombines TRBV20-1 with TRBJ2-1; a weak D match, TRBD1 (5 bases). The germline gives CDR1 DFQATT, CDR2 SNEGSKA (reference sequence). V lost 8 bases and J lost 7, with 15 bases in between. The CDR3 sequence is 12 residues long.

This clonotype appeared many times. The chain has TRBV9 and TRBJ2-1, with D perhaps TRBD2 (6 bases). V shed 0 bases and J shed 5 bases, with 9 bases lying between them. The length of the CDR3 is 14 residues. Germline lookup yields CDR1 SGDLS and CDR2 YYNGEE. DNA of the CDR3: TGTGCCAGCAGCGTAGTTAGCGGCAACAATGAGCAGTTCTTC. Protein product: CASSVVSGNNEQFF.

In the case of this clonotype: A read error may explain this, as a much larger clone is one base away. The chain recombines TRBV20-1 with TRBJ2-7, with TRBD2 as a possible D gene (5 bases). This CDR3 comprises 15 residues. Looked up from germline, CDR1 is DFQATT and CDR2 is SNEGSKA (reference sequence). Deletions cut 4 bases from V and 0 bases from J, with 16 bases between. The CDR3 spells CSANLPYGDSYEQYF. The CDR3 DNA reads TGCAGTGCTAATCTCCCCTACGGGGACTCCTACGAGCAGTACTTC.

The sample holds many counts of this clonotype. As DNA, the CDR3 is TGTGCCAGCAGTTACTGGTCGGGGGAAGAGACCCAGTACTTC. Translation gives CASSYWSGEETQYF. V and J are TRBV6-5 and TRBJ2-5; the D gene is possibly TRBD2 (6 bases). Germline V gene lookup returns CDR1 MNHEY and CDR2 SVGAGI. The CDR3 extends over 14 amino acids. The V gene lost 1 base and the J gene lost 3 bases, with 9 bases spanning the gap.

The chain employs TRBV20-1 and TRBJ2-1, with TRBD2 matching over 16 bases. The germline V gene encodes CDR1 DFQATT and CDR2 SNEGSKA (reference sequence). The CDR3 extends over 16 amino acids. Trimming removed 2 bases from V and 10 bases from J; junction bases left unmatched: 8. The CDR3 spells CSARRAPGLAGGEQFF. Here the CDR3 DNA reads TGCAGTGCTAGAAGAGCTCCGGGACTAGCGGGAGGGGAGCAGTTCTTC.

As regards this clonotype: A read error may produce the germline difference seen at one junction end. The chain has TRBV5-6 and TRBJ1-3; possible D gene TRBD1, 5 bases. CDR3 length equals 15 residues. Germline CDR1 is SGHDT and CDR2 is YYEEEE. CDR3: CAGSQTGASGNTIYF. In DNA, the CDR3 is TGTGCCGGCAGCCAAACAGGTGCATCTGGAAACACCATATATTTT. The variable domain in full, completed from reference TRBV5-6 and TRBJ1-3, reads DAGVTQSPTHLIKTRGQQVTLRCSPKSGHDTVSWYQQALGQGPQFIFQYYEEEERQRGNFPDRFSGHQFPNYSSELNVNALLLGDSALYLCAGSQTGASGNTIYFGEGSWLTVV.

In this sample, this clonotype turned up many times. The CDR3 region is CASSLYRQTYEQYF. In DNA, the CDR3 is TGCGCCAGCAGCTTGTACAGACAGACCTACGAGCAGTACTTC. This rearrangement joins TRBV5-1 to TRBJ2-7; a possible D gene is TRBD1 (5 bases). This CDR3 spans 14 amino acids. Trimming pared 1 base from V and 2 bases from J, leaving 10 bases between. In germline, CDR1 is SGHRS, CDR2 YFSETQ.